What follows is one T cell receptor (beta chain) and its context. Its antigen is undetermined. The source of the sample is a study of OX40 agonist ivuxolimab in advanced cancers. The wider study: Patients took ivuxolimab, an agonistic anti-OX40 (CD134) antibody. Findings and caveats of the study: Also present in some nonresponders was a low level of normalized T-cell clonal expansion.

V was pared by 5 bases and J by 2 bases, with 6 bases of the junction left unmatched. The CDR3 is 14 residues long. CDR1 and CDR2 from the germline V gene are SGHTA and FQGTGA. Repertoires were generated with immunoSEQ multiplex PCR, while TCRdb's copy carries only in-frame clones and drops some. This sample has over 75,000 clones, with about 89% found just once. Material: CD4+ or CD8+ T cells sorted from blood, obtained in a trial of the OX40 agonist ivuxolimab. V is TRBV7-3 and J is TRBJ2-7, with TRBD1 matching over 7 bases. The receptor's source is an adult with an advanced solid tumor such as melanoma, head and neck, liver or kidney cancer. CDR3 loop: CASSPGQIPYEQYF. The DNA of the CDR3 is TGTGCCAGCAGCCCGGGACAGATACCCTACGAGCAGTACTTC.